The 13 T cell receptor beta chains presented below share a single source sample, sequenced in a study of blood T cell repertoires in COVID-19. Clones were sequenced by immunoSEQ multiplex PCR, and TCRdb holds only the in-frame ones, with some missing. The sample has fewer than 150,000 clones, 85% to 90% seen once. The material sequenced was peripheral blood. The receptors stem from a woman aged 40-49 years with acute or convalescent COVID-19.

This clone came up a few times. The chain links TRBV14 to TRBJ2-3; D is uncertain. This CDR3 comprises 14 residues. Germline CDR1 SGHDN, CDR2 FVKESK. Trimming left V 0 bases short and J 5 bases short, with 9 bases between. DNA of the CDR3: TGTGCCAGCAGCCAAGATCTAAGAGAAGATACGCAGTATTTT. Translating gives CASSQDLREDTQYF.

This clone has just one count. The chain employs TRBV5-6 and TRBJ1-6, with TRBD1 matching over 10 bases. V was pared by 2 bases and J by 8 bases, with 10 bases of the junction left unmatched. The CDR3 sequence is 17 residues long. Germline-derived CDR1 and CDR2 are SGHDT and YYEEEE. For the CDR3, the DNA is TGTGCCAGCAGCTTTACACCGGGACAGGGGAAGGATTCACCCCTCCACTTT. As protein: CASSFTPGQGKDSPLHF. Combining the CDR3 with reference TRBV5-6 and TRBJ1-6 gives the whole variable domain DAGVTQSPTHLIKTRGQQVTLRCSPKSGHDTVSWYQQALGQGPQFIFQYYEEEERQRGNFPDRFSGHQFPNYSSELNVNALLLGDSALYLCASSFTPGQGKDSPLHFGNGTRLTVT.

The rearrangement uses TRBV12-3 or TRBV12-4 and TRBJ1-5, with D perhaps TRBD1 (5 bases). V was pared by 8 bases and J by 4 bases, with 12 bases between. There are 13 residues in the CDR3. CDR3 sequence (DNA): TGTGCCAGCCTCCGGGGGGGGAATCAGCCCCAGCATTTT. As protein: CASLRGGNQPQHF.

CDR3 in DNA: TGTGCCAGCAGTTATGGGCAGGGGATAAACTATGGCTACACCTTC. Translating gives CASSYGQGINYGYTF. The chain combines TRBV6-5 with TRBJ1-2, with D possibly matching TRBD1 (6 bases). Germline CDR1 reads MNHEY; CDR2 reads SVGAGI. The CDR3 sequence is 15 residues long. V was cut by 3 bases and J by 2 bases, with 13 bases left in between.

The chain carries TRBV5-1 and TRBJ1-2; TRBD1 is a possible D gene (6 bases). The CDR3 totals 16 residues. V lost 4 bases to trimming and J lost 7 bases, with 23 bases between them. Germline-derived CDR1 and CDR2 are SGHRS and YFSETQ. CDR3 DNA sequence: TGCGCCAGCAGCCCCCATCCGACAGGCCCGAATTCTGGCTACACCTTC. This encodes CASSPHPTGPNSGYTF.

CDR3 region: CASSQGHPRSGANVLTF. The CDR3 DNA is TGCGCCAGCAGCCAAGGACATCCCCGCTCTGGGGCCAACGTCCTGACTTTC. The V and J genes are TRBV4-3 and TRBJ2-6; D not resolved. CDR1 is LGHNA and CDR2 is YSLEER in the germline V gene. The CDR3 contains 17 residues. Trimming took off 1 base at V and 0 bases at J, with 10 bases between the two ends.

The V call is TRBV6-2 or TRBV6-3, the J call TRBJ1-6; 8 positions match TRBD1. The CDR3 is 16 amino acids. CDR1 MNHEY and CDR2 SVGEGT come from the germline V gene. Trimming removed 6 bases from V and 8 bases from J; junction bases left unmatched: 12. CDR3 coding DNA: TGTGCCAGCAGCTTATCCAGGACAGGGAGGGATTCACCCCTCCACTTT. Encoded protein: CASSLSRTGRDSPLHF.

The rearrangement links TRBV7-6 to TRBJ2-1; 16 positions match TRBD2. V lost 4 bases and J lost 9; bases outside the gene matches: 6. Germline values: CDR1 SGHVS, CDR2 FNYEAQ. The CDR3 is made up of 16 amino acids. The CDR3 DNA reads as TGTGCCAGCAGCTCGGGACTAGCGGGAGGGCCAATTGAGCAGTTCTTC. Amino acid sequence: CASSSGLAGGPIEQFF.

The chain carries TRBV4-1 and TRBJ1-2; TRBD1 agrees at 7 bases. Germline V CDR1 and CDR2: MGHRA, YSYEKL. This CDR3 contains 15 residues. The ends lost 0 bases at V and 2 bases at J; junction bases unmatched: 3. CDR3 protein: CASSQETGRNYGYTF. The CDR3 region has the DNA TGCGCCAGCAGCCAAGAGACAGGGCGGAACTATGGCTACACCTTC.

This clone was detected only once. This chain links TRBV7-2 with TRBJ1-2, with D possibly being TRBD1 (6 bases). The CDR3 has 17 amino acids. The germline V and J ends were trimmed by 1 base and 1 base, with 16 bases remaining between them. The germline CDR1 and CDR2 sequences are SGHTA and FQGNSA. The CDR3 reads CASSLVTVGRGNYGYTF. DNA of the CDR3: TGTGCCAGCAGCTTAGTGACGGTTGGCAGGGGTAACTATGGCTACACCTTC.

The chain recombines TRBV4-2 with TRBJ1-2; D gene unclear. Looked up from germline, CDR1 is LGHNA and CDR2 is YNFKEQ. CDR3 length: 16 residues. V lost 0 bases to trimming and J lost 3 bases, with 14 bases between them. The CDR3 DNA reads TGTGCCAGCAGCCAAGATGCCACCGAGGGCTACTATGGCTACACCTTC. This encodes CASSQDATEGYYGYTF.

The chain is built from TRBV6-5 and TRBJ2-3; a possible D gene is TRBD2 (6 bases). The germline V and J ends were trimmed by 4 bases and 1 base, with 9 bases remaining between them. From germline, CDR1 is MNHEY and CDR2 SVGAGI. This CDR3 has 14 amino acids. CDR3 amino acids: CASSSGTRTDTQYF. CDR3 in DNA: TGTGCCAGCAGTTCCGGGACTCGCACAGATACGCAGTATTTT.

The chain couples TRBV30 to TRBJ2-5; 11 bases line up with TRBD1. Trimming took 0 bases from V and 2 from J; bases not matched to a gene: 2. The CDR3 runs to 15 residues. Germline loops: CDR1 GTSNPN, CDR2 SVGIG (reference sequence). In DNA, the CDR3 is TGTGCCTGGAGTGTATGGGACAGGGGGCAAGAGACCCAGTACTTC. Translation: CAWSVWDRGQETQYF.